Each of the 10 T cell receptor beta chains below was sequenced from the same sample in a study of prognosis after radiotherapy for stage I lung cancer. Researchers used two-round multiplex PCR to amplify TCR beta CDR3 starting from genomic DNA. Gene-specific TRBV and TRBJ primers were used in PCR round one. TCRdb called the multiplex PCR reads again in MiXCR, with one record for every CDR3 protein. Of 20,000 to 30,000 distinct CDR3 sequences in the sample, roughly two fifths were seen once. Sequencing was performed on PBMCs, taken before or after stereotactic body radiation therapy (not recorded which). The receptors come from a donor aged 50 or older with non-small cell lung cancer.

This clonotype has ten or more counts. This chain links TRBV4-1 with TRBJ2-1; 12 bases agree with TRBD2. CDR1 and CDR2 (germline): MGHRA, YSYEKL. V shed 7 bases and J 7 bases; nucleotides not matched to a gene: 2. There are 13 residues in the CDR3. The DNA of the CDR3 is TGCGCCAGCAAGGGACTAGCGGGTAATGAGCAGTTCTTC. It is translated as CASKGLAGNEQFF.

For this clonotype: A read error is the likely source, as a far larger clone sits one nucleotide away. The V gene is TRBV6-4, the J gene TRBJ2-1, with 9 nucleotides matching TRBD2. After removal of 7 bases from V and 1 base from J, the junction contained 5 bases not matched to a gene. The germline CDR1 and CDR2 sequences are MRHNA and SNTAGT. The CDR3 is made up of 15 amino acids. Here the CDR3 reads CASTRTSVSYNEQFF. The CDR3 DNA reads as TGTGCCAGCACCCGGACTAGCGTTTCCTACAATGAGCAGTTCTTC.

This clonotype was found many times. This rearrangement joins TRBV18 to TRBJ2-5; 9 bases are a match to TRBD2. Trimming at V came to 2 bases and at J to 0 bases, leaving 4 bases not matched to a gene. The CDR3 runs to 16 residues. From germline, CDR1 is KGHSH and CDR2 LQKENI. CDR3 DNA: TGTGCCAGCTCACCATTGTCTAGCGGGGACCAAGAGACCCAGTACTTC. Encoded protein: CASSPLSSGDQETQYF. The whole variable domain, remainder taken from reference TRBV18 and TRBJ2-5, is NAGVMQNPRHLVRRRGQEARLRCSPMKGHSHVYWYRQLPEEGLKFMVYLQKENIIDESGMPKERFSAEFPKEGPSILRIQQVVRGDSAAYFCASSPLSSGDQETQYFGPGTRLLVL.

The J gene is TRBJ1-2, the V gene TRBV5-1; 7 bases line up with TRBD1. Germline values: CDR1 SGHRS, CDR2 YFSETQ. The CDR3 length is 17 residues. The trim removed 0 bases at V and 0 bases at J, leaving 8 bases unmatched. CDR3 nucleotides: TGCGCCAGCAGCTTGGGAATCGCCGGGACAGCTAACTATGGCTACACCTTC. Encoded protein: CASSLGIAGTANYGYTF.

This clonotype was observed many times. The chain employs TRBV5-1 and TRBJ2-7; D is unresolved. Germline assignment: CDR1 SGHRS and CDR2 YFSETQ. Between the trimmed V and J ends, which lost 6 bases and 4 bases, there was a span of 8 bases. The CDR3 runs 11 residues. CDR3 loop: CASKGEYEQYF. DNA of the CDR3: TGCGCCAGCAAAGGAGAGTACGAGCAGTACTTC.

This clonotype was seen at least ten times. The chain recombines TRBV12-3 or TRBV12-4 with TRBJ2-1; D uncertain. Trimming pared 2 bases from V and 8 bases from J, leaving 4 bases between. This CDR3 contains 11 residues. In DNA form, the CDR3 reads TGTGCCAGCAGTTTACTCCATGAGCAGTTCTTC. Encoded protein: CASSLLHEQFF.

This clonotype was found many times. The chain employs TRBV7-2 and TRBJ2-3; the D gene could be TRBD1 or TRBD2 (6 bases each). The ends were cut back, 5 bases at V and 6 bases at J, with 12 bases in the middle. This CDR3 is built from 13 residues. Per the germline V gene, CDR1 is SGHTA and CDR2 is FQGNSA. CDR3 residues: CASSPQGRDTQYF. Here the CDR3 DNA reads TGTGCCAGCAGCCCGCAGGGGAGGGATACGCAGTATTTT.

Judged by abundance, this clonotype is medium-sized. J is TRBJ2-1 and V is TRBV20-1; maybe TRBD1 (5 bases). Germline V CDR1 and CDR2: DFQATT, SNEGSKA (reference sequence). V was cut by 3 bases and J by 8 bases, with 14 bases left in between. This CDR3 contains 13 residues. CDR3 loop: CSASKQGIDEQFF. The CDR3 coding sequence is TGCAGTGCTAGCAAGCAGGGAATAGATGAGCAGTTCTTC.

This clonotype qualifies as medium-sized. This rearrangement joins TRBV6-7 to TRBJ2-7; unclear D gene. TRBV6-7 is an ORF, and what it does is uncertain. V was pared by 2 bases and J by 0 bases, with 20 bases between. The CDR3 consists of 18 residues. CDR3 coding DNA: TGTGCCAGCAGTTACATCTCTCCCTATGACTCCAGCTCCTACGAGCAGTACTTC. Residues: CASSYISPYDSSSYEQYF.

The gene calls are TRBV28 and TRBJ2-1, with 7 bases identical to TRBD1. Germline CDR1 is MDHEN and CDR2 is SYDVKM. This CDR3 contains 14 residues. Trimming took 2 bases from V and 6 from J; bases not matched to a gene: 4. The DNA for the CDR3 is TGTGCCAGCAGTTTAGACAGGGAGTCCAATGAGCAGTTCTTC. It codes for CASSLDRESNEQFF.